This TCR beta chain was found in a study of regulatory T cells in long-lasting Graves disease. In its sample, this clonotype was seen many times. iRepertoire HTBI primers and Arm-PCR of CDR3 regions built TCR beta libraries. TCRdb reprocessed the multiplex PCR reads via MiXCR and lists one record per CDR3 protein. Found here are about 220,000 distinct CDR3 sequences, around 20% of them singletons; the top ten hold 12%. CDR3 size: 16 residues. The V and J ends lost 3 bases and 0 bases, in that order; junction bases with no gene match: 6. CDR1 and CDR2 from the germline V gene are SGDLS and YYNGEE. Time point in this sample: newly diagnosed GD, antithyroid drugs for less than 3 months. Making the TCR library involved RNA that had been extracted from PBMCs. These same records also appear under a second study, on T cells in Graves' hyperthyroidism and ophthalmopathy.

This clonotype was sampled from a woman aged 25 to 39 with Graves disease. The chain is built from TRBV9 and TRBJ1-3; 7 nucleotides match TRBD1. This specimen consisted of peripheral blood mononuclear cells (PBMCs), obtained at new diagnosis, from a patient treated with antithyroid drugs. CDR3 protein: CASSAEQGYSGNTIYF. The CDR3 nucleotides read TGTGCCAGCAGCGCTGAACAGGGGTACTCTGGAAACACCATATATTTT.